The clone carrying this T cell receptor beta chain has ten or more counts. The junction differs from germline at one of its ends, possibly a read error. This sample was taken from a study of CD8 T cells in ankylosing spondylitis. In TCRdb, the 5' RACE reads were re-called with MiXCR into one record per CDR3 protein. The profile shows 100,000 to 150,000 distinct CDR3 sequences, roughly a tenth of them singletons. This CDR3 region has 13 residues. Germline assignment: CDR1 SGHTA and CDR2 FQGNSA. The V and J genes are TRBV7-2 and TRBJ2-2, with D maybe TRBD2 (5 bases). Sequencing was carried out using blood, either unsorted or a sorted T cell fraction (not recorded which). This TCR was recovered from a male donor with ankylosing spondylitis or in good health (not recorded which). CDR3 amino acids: CASSRQASGELFF. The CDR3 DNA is TGTGCCAGCAGCAGGCAGGCCTCCGGGGAGCTTTTTTTT. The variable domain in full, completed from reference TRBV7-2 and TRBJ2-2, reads GAGVSQSPSNKVTEKGKDVELRCDPISGHTALYWYRQSLGQGLEFLIYFQGNSAPDKSGLPSDRFSAERTGGSVSTLTIQRTQQEDSAVYLCASSRQASGELFFGEGSRLTVL.